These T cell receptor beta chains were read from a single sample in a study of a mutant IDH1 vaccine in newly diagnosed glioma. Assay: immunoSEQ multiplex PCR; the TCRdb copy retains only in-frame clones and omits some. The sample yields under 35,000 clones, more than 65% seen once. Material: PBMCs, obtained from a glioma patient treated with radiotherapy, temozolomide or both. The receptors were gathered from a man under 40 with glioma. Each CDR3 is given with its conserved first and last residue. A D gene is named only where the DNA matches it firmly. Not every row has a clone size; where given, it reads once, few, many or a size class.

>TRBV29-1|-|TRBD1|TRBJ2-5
TGCAGCGGGGGACAGGGGCCACAAGAGACCCAGTACTTC
CSGGQGPQETQYF
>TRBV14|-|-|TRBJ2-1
TGTGCCAGCAGCCAACCCAACCCTCCCATAGCGACTTCCTCCTACAATGAGCAGTTCTTC
CASSQPNPPIATSSYNEQFF
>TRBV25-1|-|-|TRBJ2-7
TGTGCCAGCAGTGACCCAGGTGGAAGCTCCTACGAGCAGTACTTC
CASSDPGGSSYEQYF
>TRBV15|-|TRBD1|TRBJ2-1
TGTGCCACCAGCGGGGACAGAACTCGGAGGAATGAGCAGTTCTTC
CATSGDRTRRNEQFF
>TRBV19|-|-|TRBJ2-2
TGTGCCAGCGCGAACAGGAGAAACACCGGGGAGCTGTTTTTT
CASANRRNTGELFF
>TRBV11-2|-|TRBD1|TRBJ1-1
TGTGCCAGCAGCACGACAGGGGGAGGGACTGAAGCTTTCTTT
CASSTTGGGTEAFF
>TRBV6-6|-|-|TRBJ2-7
TGTGCCACCACCCCCGCAGGGCGTTTTTCCGAGCAGTACTTC
CATTPAGRFSEQYF
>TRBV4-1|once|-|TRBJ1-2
TGCGCCAGCAGCCAAGGCACAAGGATCTCTTATGGCTACACCTTC
CASSQGTRISYGYTF
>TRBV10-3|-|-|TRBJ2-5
TGTGCCATCAGTGAGCTGTCAGATCAAGAGACCCAGTACTTC
CAISELSDQETQYF
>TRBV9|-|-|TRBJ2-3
TGTGCCAGCAGCAAGAGCGGTCGGGAGGATACGCAGTATTTT
CASSKSGREDTQYF
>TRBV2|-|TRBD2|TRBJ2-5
TGTGCCAGCAATGAAGCGGGAGTGCGTCGAGAGACCCAGTACTTC
CASNEAGVRRETQYF
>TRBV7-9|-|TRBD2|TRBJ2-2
TGTGCCAGCAGCTTAGGCGGGAGCCGGACCGGGGAGCTGTTTTTT
CASSLGGSRTGELFF
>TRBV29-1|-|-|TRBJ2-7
TGCAGCGTTGTTGGGCTTAGTATCTACGAGCAGTACTTC
CSVVGLSIYEQYF
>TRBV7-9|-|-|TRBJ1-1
TGTGCCAGCAGCTTAGGGTCCCGTACACAGAACACTGAAGCTTTCTTT
CASSLGSRTQNTEAFF
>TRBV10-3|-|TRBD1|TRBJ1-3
TGTGCCATTACCGAACGACAGGGACTAGGAGGAAACACCATATATTTT
CAITERQGLGGNTIYF
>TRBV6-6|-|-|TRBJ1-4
TGTGCCAGCAGTTACAGGGAACAGGAAAAACTGTTTTTT
CASSYREQEKLFF
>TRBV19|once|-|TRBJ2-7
TGTGCCAGTAGTATTGTGGGAGAAGGCGAGCAGTACTTC
CASSIVGEGEQYF
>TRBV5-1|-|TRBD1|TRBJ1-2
TGCGCCAGCAGCTTGTCCCGGGACAGGGGAGGTGGCTACACCTTC
CASSLSRDRGGGYTF
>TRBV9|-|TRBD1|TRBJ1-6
TGTGCCAGCAGCGCAAACACAGGGGCTGGTTCCTATAATTCACCCCTCCACTTT
CASSANTGAGSYNSPLHF
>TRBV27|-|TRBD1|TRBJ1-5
TGTGCCAGCAGTTTGACAGGGCTGGGCAATCAGCCCCAGCATTTT
CASSLTGLGNQPQHF
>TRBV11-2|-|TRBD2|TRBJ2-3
TGTGCCAGCAGCTTGGGACTAGCCCAGACAGATACGCAGTATTTT
CASSLGLAQTDTQYF
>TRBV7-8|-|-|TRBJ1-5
TGTGCCAGCAGCTTAGCGAGCATGCGACAGCCCCAGCATTTT
CASSLASMRQPQHF
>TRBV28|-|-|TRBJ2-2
TGTGCCAGCAGTTTGGCCCTCGGGGAGCTGTTTTTT
CASSLALGELFF
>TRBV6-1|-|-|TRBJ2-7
TGTGCCAGCAGTGACGAGCAGTACTTC
CASSDEQYF
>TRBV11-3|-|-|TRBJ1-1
TGTGCCAGCAGCTTAGGTAGCCGATACACTGAAGCTTTCTTT
CASSLGSRYTEAFF
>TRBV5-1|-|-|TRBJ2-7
TGCGCCCCCATACTTCCCTACGAGCAGTACTTC
CAPILPYEQYF
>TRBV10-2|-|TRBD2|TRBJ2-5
TGCGCCAGCAGATGGACTAGCGGGAGGGTGGAGACCCAGTACTTC
CASRWTSGRVETQYF
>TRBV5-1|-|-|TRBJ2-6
TGCGCCAGCAGCTTGAAAAGGGCTGGGGCCAACGTCCTGACTTTC
CASSLKRAGANVLTF
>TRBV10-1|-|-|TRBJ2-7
TGCGCCAGCAGTGACCCCGGGACGGGAACCTACGAGCAGTACTTC
CASSDPGTGTYEQYF
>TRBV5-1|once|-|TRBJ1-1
TGCGCCAGCAGGCTGGGGACGGTGAACACTGAAGCTTTCTTT
CASRLGTVNTEAFF
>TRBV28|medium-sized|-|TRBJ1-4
TGTGCCAGCAGTTTGGGGGGAGGATTGCGTGAAAAACTGTTTTTT
CASSLGGGLREKLFF
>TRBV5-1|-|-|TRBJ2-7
TGCGCCAGCAGCTTGGATAGTTTAGGCAGGGGCTCGGACGAGCAGTACTTC
CASSLDSLGRGSDEQYF
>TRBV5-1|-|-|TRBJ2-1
TGCGCCAGCAGCCCTCGTACAAGCGGTGAGCAGTTCTTC
CASSPRTSGEQFF
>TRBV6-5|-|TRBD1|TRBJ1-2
TGTGCCAGCAGTTTCCAGGGGGCGCCCTATGGCTACACCTTC
CASSFQGAPYGYTF
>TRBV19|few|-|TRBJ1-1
TGTGCCAGTAGTATGGTGGGGGGCACTGAAGCTTTCTTT
CASSMVGGTEAFF
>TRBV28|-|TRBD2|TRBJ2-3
TGTGCCAGCAGTTTTAGCGGGGCGAGGGTTGATACGCAGTATTTT
CASSFSGARVDTQYF
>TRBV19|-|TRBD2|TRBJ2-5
TGTGCCAGTAGTATGGGGGGGGTCGGCCCCAAGACCCAGTACTTC
CASSMGGVGPKTQYF
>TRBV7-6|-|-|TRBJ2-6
TGTGCCAGCAGCTTAGGCGTTAGGCCCTCTGGGGCCAACGTCCTGACTTTC
CASSLGVRPSGANVLTF
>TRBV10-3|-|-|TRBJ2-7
TGTGCCATCAGTGAGTTACGACAGGAGCAGTACTTC
CAISELRQEQYF
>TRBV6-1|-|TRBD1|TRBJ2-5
TGTGCCAGCAGTTTGGGACAGGGGCGGGGGACCCAGTACTTC
CASSLGQGRGTQYF
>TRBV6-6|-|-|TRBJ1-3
TGTGCCAGCAGCCAGGGGTCTGGAAACACCATATATTTT
CASSQGSGNTIYF
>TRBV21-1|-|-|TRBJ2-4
TGTGCCAGCACCCAGGACAAGACCCTAGCCAAAAACATTCAGTACTTC
CASTQDKTLAKNIQYF